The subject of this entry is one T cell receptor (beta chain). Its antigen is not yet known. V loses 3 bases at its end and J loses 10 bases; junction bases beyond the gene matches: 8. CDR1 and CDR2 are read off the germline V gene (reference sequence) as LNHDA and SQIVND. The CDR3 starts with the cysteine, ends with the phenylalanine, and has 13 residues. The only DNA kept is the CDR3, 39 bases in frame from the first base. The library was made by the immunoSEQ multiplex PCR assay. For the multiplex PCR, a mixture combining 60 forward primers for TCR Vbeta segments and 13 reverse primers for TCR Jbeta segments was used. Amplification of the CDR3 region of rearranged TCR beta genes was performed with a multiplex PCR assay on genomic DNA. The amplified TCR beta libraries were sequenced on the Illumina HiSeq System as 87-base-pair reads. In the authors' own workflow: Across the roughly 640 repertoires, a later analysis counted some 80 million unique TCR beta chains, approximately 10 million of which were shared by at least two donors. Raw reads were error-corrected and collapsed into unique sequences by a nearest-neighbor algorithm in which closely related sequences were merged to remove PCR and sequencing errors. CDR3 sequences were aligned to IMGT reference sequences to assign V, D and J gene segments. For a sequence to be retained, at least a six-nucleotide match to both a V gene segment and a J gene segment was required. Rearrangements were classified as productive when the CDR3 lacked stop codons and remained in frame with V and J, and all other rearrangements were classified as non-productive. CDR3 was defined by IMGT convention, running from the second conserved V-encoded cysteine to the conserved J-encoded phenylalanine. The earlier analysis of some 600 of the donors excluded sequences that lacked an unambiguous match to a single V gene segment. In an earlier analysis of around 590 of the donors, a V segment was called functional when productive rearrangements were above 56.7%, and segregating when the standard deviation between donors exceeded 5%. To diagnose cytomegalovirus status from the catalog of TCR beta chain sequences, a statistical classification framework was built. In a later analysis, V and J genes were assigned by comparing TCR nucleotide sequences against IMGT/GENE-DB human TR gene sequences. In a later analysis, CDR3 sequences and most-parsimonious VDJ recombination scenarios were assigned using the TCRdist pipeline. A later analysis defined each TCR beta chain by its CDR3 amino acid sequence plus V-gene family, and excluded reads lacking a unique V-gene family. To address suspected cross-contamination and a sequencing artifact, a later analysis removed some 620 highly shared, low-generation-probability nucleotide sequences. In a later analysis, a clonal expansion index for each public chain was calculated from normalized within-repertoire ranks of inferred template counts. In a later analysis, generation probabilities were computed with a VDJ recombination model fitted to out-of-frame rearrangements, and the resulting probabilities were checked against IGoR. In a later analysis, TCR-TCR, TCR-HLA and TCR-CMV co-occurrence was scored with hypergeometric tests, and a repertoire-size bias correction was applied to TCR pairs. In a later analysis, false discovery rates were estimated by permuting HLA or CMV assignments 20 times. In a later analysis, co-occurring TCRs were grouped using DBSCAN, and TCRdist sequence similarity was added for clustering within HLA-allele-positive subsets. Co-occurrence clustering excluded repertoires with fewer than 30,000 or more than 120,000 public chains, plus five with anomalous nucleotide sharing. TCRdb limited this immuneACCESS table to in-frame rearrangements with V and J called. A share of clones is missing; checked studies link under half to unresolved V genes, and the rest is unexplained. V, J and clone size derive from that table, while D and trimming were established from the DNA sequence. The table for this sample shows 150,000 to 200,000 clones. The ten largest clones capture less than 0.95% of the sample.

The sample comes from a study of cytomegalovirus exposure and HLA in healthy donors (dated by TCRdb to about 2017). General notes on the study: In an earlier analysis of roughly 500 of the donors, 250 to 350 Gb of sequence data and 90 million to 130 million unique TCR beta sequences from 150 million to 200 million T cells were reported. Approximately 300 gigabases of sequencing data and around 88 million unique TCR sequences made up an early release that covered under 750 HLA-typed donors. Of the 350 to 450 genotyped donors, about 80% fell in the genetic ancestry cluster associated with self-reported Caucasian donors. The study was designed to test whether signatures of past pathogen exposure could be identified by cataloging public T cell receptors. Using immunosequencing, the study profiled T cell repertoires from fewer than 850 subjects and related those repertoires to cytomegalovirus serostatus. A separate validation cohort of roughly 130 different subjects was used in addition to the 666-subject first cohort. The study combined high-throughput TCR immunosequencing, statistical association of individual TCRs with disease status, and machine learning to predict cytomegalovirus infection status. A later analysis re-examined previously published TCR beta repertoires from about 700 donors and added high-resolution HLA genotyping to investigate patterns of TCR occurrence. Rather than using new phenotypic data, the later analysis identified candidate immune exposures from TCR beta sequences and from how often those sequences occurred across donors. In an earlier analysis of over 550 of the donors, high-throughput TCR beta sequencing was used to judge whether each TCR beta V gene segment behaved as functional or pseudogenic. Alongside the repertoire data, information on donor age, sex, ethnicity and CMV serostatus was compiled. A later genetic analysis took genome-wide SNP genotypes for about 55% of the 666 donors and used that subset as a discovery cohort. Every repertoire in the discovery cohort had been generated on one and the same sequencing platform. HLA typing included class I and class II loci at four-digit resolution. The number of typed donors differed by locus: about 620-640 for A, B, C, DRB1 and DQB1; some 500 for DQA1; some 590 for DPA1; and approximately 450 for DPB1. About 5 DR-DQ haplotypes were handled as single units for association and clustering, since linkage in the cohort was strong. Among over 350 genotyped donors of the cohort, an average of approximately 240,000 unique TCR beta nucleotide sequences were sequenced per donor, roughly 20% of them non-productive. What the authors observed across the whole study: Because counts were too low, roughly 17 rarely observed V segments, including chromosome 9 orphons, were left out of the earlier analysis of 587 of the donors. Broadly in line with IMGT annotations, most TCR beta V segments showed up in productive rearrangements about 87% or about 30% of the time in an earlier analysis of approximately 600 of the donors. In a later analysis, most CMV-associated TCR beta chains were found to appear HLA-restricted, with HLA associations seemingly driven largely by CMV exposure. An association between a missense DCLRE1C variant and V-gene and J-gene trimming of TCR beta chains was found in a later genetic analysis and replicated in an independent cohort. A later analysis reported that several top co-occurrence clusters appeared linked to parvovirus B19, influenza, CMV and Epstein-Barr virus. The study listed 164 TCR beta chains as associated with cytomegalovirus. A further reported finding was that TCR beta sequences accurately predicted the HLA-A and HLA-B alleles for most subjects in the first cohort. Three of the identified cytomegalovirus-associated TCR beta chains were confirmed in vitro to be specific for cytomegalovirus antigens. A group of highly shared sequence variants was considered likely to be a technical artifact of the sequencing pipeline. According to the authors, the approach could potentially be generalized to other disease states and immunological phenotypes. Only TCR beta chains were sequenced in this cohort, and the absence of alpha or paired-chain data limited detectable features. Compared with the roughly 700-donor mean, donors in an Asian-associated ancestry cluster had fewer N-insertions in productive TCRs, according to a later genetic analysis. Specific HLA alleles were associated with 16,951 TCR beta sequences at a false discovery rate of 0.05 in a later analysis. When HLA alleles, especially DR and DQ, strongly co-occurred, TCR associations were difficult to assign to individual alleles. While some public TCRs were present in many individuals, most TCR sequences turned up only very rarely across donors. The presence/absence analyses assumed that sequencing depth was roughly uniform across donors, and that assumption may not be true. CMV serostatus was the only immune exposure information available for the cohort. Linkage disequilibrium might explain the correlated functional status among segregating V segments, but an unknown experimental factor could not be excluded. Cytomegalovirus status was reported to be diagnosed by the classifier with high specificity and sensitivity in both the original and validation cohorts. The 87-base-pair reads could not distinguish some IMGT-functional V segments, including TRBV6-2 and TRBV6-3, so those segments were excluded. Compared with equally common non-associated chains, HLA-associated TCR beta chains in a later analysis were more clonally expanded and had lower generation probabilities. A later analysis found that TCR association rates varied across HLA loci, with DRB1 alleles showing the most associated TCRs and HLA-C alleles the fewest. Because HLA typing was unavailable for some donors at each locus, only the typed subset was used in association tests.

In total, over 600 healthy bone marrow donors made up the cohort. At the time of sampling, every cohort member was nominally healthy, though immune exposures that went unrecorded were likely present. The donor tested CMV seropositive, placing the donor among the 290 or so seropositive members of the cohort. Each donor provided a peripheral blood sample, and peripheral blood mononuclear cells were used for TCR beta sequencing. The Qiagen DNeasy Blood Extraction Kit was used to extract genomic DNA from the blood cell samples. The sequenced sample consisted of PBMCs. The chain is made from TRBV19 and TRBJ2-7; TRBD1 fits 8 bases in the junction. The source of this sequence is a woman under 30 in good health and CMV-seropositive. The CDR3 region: CASSIWGQVDQYF. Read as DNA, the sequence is TGTGCCAGTAGTATTTGGGGACAGGTGGATCAGTACTTC.